These 28 T cell receptor beta chains were sequenced from one sample in a study of blood T cell repertoires in COVID-19. Repertoires were generated with immunoSEQ multiplex PCR, while TCRdb's copy carries only in-frame clones and drops some. The sample has some 320,000 clones; more than 90% are singletons. Source material: PBMCs or T cells enriched from blood (not recorded which). All receptors come from a woman between 25 and 40 years old who had been exposed to COVID-19.

This clone came up a few times. The rearrangement joins TRBV19 to TRBJ1-1; a weak D match, TRBD1 (5 bases). The CDR3 totals 13 residues. The V end lost 1 base, the J end lost 4 bases, and 7 bases lay between the germline ends. Germline CDR1 LNHDA, CDR2 SQIVND (reference sequence). In DNA form, the CDR3 reads TGTGCCAGTAGTATAGTGGGGGGCACTGAAGCTTTCTTT. Translation: CASSIVGGTEAFF.

A word on this clone: At the DNA level, this CDR3 is encoded by other sequences in the same sample as well. The chain recombines TRBV19 with TRBJ2-2; D is perhaps TRBD1 (5 bases). The CDR3 is 13 amino acids. The germline V and J ends were trimmed by 2 bases and 5 bases, with 6 bases remaining between them. Per germline, CDR1 LNHDA and CDR2 SQIVND (reference sequence). The CDR3 loop reads CASSIQGTGELFF. The CDR3 DNA is TGTGCCAGTAGTATACAGGGTACCGGGGAGCTGTTTTTT.

This chain connects TRBV6-2 or TRBV6-3 to TRBJ1-1; D unclear. The CDR3 sequence is 16 residues long. The germline gives CDR1 MNHEY, CDR2 SVGEGT. V lost 2 bases and J 7 bases, leaving 20 bases between the germline ends. The CDR3 DNA reads as TGTGCCAGCAGTTACACCCAGACAAGGCTGGGGAGTGAAGCTTTCTTT. This gives the protein CASSYTQTRLGSEAFF.

The gene calls are TRBV18 and TRBJ1-2; D ambiguous. Germline loops: CDR1 KGHSH, CDR2 LQKENI. The CDR3 totals 17 residues. Trimming took off 2 bases at V and 0 bases at J, with 16 bases between the two ends. The CDR3 region has the DNA TGTGCCAGCTCACCAAACCGAGGTGGTGGCCCTAACTATGGCTACACCTTC. As protein: CASSPNRGGGPNYGYTF.

This sequence joins TRBV24-1 and TRBJ2-3; no firm D call. Germline V lookup: CDR1 KGHDR, CDR2 SFDVKD. V gave up 3 bases and J gave up 2 bases, with 14 bases separating them. The CDR3 is 16 amino acids. For the CDR3, the DNA is TGTGCCACCAGTGATCCGAACAACTACCCCACAGATACGCAGTATTTT. This gives the protein CATSDPNNYPTDTQYF.

The chain combines TRBV6-5 with TRBJ1-4; D is unclear. With 1 base removed from V and 5 bases from J, the gap between germline ends came to 11 bases. Germline CDR1 reads MNHEY; CDR2 reads SVGAGI. The CDR3 has 15 amino acids. CDR3 residues: CASSYYGRGNEKLFF. The CDR3, as DNA: TGTGCCAGCAGTTACTATGGGAGAGGGAATGAAAAACTGTTTTTT.

This chain uses TRBV14 with TRBJ2-1; the match to TRBD1 covers 7 bases. The CDR3 is 19 residues long. The V gene's germline CDR1 is SGHDN and CDR2 FVKESK. V dropped 4 bases and J dropped 8; count of bases not matched to a gene: 23. The CDR3 sequence: CASSPTGPNVLSAWDEQFF. CDR3 in DNA: TGTGCCAGCAGCCCGACAGGGCCGAACGTGTTATCGGCCTGGGATGAGCAGTTCTTC.

The chain employs TRBV4-1 and TRBJ2-4; TRBD2 matches at 12 bases. Trimming took 1 base from V and 7 from J; bases not matched to a gene: 8. CDR3 length: 17 amino acids. CDR1 is MGHRA, CDR2 YSYEKL, per germline. The CDR3 nucleotides read TGCGCCAGCAGCCAAGTGCTAGCGGGGGGGAGGAGGAACATTCAGTACTTC. Protein: CASSQVLAGGRRNIQYF.

The V and J genes are TRBV24-1 and TRBJ2-3; possible D gene TRBD2, 6 bases. V lost 0 bases and J lost 2, with 17 bases in between. This CDR3 is built from 18 residues. Germline V gene sequence: CDR1 KGHDR, CDR2 SFDVKD. The CDR3: CATSDLPRSGWNTDTQYF. Written as DNA, the CDR3 is TGTGCCACCAGTGATTTGCCGAGAAGCGGGTGGAACACAGATACGCAGTATTTT.

The chain carries TRBV7-2 and TRBJ1-5; D is unresolved. Looked up from germline, CDR1 is SGHTA and CDR2 is FQGNSA. With 5 bases removed from V and 5 bases from J, the gap between germline ends came to 16 bases. This CDR3 contains 15 residues. The CDR3 loop is CASSPRRGPDQPQHF. CDR3 sequence (DNA): TGTGCCAGCAGCCCTAGGCGTGGCCCGGATCAGCCCCAGCATTTT.

This clone came up once. This chain uses TRBV11-2 with TRBJ2-7; D is unresolved. Germline loops: CDR1 SGHAT, CDR2 FQNNGV. V dropped 5 bases and J dropped 3 bases, with 14 bases sitting between them. This CDR3 has 14 amino acids. The CDR3: CASSPPAAIYEQYF. For the CDR3, the DNA is TGTGCCAGCAGCCCCCCGGCGGCTATCTACGAGCAGTACTTC.

The chain combines TRBV2 with TRBJ2-5; D uncertain. CDR1 is SNHLY, CDR2 FYNNEI, per germline. Trimming took off 2 bases at V and 4 bases at J, with 5 bases between the two ends. CDR3 length: 12 amino acids. CDR3 in amino acids: CASSESLETQYF. As DNA, the CDR3 is TGTGCCAGCAGTGAATCTTTAGAGACCCAGTACTTC.

The V call is TRBV13, the J call TRBJ1-3, with unresolved D. Deletions cut 3 bases from V and 0 bases from J, with 9 bases between. Germline values: CDR1 PRHDT, CDR2 FYEKMQ (reference sequence). This CDR3 spans 15 amino acids. The CDR3 nucleotides are TGTGCCAGCAGCTTTTTGGTAGACTCTGGAAACACCATATATTTT. Protein: CASSFLVDSGNTIYF.

The rearrangement uses TRBV27 and TRBJ1-5; 7 nucleotides align to TRBD1. The CDR3 spans 12 residues. CDR1 and CDR2 (germline): MNHEY, SMNVEV (reference sequence). J lost 9 bases, V lost 3 bases, and 2 bases had no gene match. The CDR3 loop reads CASSFHRGPQHF. Here the CDR3 DNA reads TGTGCCAGCAGTTTTCACAGGGGGCCCCAGCATTTT.

The chain joins TRBV3-1 (or the pseudogene TRBV3-2) to TRBJ1-4; D ambiguous. V was shortened by 5 bases and J by 0 bases, with 10 bases between the two germline ends. The germline V gene has CDR1 LGHDT and CDR2 YNNKEL (reference sequence). CDR3 length equals 15 residues. This CDR3 reads CASSYLRSTNEKLFF. The CDR3 nucleotides are TGTGCCAGCAGCTACCTACGGTCAACTAATGAAAAACTGTTTTTT.

This chain links TRBV4-2 with TRBJ2-3; no clear D. This CDR3 has 15 amino acids. V was trimmed by 0 bases and J by 0 bases, leaving 7 bases between them. Germline V gene lookup returns CDR1 LGHNA and CDR2 YNFKEQ. The CDR3 bases are TGTGCCAGCAGCCAAGAGCGAACTAGCACAGATACGCAGTATTTT. Its protein is CASSQERTSTDTQYF.

This chain connects TRBV7-6 to TRBJ1-3; D might be TRBD1 (6 bases). The germline CDR1 and CDR2 sequences are SGHVS and FNYEAQ. V gave up 5 bases and J gave up 4 bases, with 9 bases separating them. The CDR3 is 13 amino acids. The CDR3 DNA is TGTGCCAGCAGCCAAAGGGGGGGAAACACCATATATTTT. The encoded protein is CASSQRGGNTIYF. Based on the CDR3 plus reference TRBV7-6 and TRBJ1-3, the full variable domain is GAGVSQSPRYKVTKRGQDVALRCDPISGHVSLYWYRQALGQGPEFLTYFNYEAQQDKSGLPNDRFSAERPEGSISTLTIQRTEQRDSAMYRCASSQRGGNTIYFGEGSWLTVV.

This chain joins TRBV27 and TRBJ1-2, with 10 bases aligning to TRBD1. Germline V gives CDR1 MNHEY, CDR2 SMNVEV (reference sequence). Germline trimming cut 4 bases from V and 8 bases from J; bases unmatched to any gene: 13. The CDR3 is made up of 16 amino acids. The CDR3 nucleotides read TGTGCCAGCAGTTCACGGGACAGGGGATATCATCGGGGCTACACCTTC. Protein product: CASSSRDRGYHRGYTF.

The chain's CDR3 is CAISESRMNTEAFF. The CDR3 nucleotides are TGTGCCATCAGTGAGTCGCGAATGAACACTGAAGCTTTCTTT. The chain has TRBV10-3 and TRBJ1-1; no definite D call. CDR3 size: 14 residues. Germline-derived CDR1 and CDR2 are ENHRY and SYGVKD. V was cut by 0 bases and J by 0 bases, with 5 bases left in between.

The chain recombines TRBV7-9 with TRBJ2-7, with 7 bases lining up with TRBD2. Trimming removed 1 base from V and 1 base from J; junction bases left unmatched: 4. There are 15 residues in the CDR3. Germline assignment: CDR1 SEHNR and CDR2 FQNEAQ (reference sequence). DNA for the CDR3: TGTGCCAGCAGCTTAGTACCTAGCGGTTCCTACGAGCAGTACTTC. Protein product: CASSLVPSGSYEQYF.

This chain connects TRBV7-2 to TRBJ1-1, with TRBD1 matching 8 bases. In germline, CDR1 is SGHTA, CDR2 FQGNSA. CDR3 length: 17 residues. With 1 base clipped from V and 0 bases from J, the junction kept 7 bases outside the gene matches. CDR3 in DNA: TGTGCCAGCAGCTTAGTCGGGGTGGACAGGGTGAACACTGAAGCTTTCTTT. Translated, it gives CASSLVGVDRVNTEAFF.

This chain connects TRBV5-6 to TRBJ2-6; perhaps TRBD1 as D (5 bases). Trimming removed 4 bases from V and 1 base from J, with 9 bases in between. The CDR3 has 15 amino acids. The germline gives CDR1 SGHDT, CDR2 YYEEEE. The CDR3 DNA reads TGTGCCAGCAGCAAGGACACTTCTGGGGCCAACGTCCTGACTTTC. Encoded protein: CASSKDTSGANVLTF.

This clone was found once. This sequence joins TRBV3-1 (or the pseudogene TRBV3-2) and TRBJ1-1; no definite D call. Trimming pared 2 bases from V and 4 bases from J, leaving 14 bases between. Germline values: CDR1 LGHDT, CDR2 YNNKEL (reference sequence). The CDR3 runs 15 residues. The CDR3 region has the DNA TGTGCCAGCAGCCAATTCCGACGGGGTGGCACTGAAGCTTTCTTT. Translating gives CASSQFRRGGTEAFF.

The V and J genes are TRBV18 and TRBJ1-2, with a tentative D call TRBD1 (6 bases). CDR3 size: 13 residues. CDR1 and CDR2 from the germline V gene are KGHSH and LQKENI. Trimming pared 5 bases from V and 1 base from J, leaving 8 bases between. The DNA for the CDR3 is TGTGCCAGCTCAGAGGACAGTAACTATGGCTACACCTTC. As protein: CASSEDSNYGYTF.

The genes are TRBV18 and TRBJ1-5; possible D gene TRBD1, 5 bases. The CDR3 is made up of 14 amino acids. Trimming cost V 3 bases and J 7 bases, with 13 bases left between them. CDR1 and CDR2 from the germline V gene are KGHSH and LQKENI. In nucleotides, the CDR3 is TGTGCCAGCTCACCTGACAGAGGTCAGCAGCCCCAGCATTTT. As protein: CASSPDRGQQPQHF.

The V and J genes are TRBV7-2 and TRBJ1-6; perhaps TRBD1 as D (5 bases). Trimming stripped 2 bases from V and 10 bases from J, with 21 bases between. The germline V gene encodes CDR1 SGHTA and CDR2 FQGNSA. CDR3 length: 17 amino acids. The CDR3 region has the DNA TGTGCCAGCAGCTTATTTCCCGGTCAGGGTGGATACTCACCCCTCCACTTT. The encoded protein is CASSLFPGQGGYSPLHF. Drawing the rest from reference TRBV7-2 and TRBJ1-6, the complete variable domain is GAGVSQSPSNKVTEKGKDVELRCDPISGHTALYWYRQSLGQGLEFLIYFQGNSAPDKSGLPSDRFSAERTGGSVSTLTIQRTQQEDSAVYLCASSLFPGQGGYSPLHFGNGTRLTVT.

This sequence joins TRBV7-3 and TRBJ2-6, with D maybe TRBD2 (5 bases). Germline CDR1 and CDR2: SGHTA and FQGTGA. The germline V and J ends were trimmed by 1 base and 3 bases, with 7 bases remaining between them. The CDR3 is 15 amino acids. For the CDR3, the DNA is TGTGCCAGCAGCTTAAGAGGGAGTGGGGCCAACGTCCTGACTTTC. Translation: CASSLRGSGANVLTF. Full variable domain (remainder filled in from reference TRBV7-3 and TRBJ2-6): GAGVSQTPSNKVTEKGKYVELRCDPISGHTALYWYRQSLGQGPEFLIYFQGTGAADDSGLPNDRFFAVRPEGSVSTLKIQRTERGDSAVYLCASSLRGSGANVLTFGAGSRLTVL.

This clone appeared once. The chain carries TRBV25-1 and TRBJ1-2; D is undetermined. Germline V CDR1 and CDR2: MGHDK, SYGVNS. The CDR3 runs to 11 residues. Deletions cut 6 bases from V and 4 bases from J, with 6 bases between. The CDR3, as DNA: TGTGCCAGCAGGGCCTTCTATGGCTACACCTTC. Translated: CASRAFYGYTF.